In this sample, the clone carrying this T cell receptor (beta chain) turned up many times. Its antigen is not identified. This entry belongs to a study of T cell repertoires in cytomegalovirus infection. At the level of the study: A matching HLA type, together with CMV infection, was signaled by public TCR beta signatures.

Study-wide results and limits: The ex vivo response was dominated by HLA-C-restricted CMV-specific TCR beta clonotypes. The cumulative frequency of public TCR beta families identified carriers of CMV plus the relevant HLA.

TCRdb used MiXCR to reprocess the reads, holding one entry per CDR3 protein. The data show hundreds of thousands of distinct CDR3 sequences, approximately 24% seen once. The CDR3 contains 16 residues. Per the germline V gene, CDR1 is SGHTA and CDR2 is FQGNSA. V gave up 3 bases and J gave up 0 bases; unmatched junction bases: 3. The sample consisted of CD8+ T cells from PBMCs. The V and J genes are TRBV7-2 and TRBJ2-1; 9 nucleotides agree with TRBD1. This clonotype was sampled from a human donor in good health (CMV status not recorded). Some clones in this sample may be carry-over from other donors' samples. The CDR3 DNA follows: TGTGCCAGCAGCTTTACAGGGGGCCTCTCCTACAATGAGCAGTTCTTC. The encoded protein is CASSFTGGLSYNEQFF.